The clone carrying this T cell receptor beta chain was recorded at least ten times. TCRdb ran MiXCR on the RT-PCR reads and lists one entry per CDR3 protein. Of about a million distinct CDR3 sequences listed, roughly 18% are singletons. The CDR3 has 17 residues. Germline V lookup: CDR1 SQVTM, CDR2 ANQGSEA. Trimming at V came to 0 bases and at J to 8 bases, leaving 13 bases not matched to a gene. The data belong to a study of patients and donors after allogeneic stem cell transplantation. V gene TRBV29-1 combines with J gene TRBJ2-1; 10 nucleotides match TRBD2. The specimen sequenced was blood, either unsorted or a sorted T cell fraction (not recorded which). This receptor was taken from a human donor who was either an allogeneic HSCT recipient or a stem cell or donor lymphocyte infusion donor (not recorded which). It is not recorded whose cells these are; they may come from a transplant donor. This CDR3 is CSVEDLIVSGRADEQFF. Here the CDR3 DNA reads TGCAGCGTTGAAGATTTGATCGTCAGCGGGAGGGCCGATGAGCAGTTCTTC.